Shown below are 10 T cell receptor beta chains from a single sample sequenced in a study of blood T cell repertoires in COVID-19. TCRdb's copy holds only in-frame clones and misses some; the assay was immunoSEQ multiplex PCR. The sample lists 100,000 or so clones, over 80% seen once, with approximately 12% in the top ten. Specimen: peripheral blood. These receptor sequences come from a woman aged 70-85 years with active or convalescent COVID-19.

The CDR3 nucleotides read TGTGCCAGCACCAAACTGACAGGGCCCAATCAGCCCCAGCATTTT. Its protein product is CASTKLTGPNQPQHF. The V and J genes are TRBV2 and TRBJ1-5; 7 bases match TRBD1. The CDR3 spans 15 residues. The trim removed 7 bases at V and 3 bases at J, leaving 9 bases unmatched. CDR1 and CDR2 from the germline V gene are SNHLY and FYNNEI.

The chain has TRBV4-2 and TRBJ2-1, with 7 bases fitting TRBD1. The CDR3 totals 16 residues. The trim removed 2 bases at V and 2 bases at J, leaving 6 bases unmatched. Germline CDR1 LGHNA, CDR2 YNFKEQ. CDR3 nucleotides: TGTGCCAGCAGCCAATATTCAGGGGGAGCCTACAATGAGCAGTTCTTC. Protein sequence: CASSQYSGGAYNEQFF.

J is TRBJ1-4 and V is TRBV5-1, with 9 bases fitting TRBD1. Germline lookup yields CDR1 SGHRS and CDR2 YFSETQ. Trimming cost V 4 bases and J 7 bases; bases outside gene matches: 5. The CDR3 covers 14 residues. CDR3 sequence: CASSATGGVEKLFF. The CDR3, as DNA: TGCGCCAGCAGCGCTACAGGGGGCGTTGAAAAACTGTTTTTT.

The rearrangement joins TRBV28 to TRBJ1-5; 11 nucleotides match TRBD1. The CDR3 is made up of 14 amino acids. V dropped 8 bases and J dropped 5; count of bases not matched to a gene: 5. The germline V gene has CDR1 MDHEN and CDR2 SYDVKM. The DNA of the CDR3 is TGTGCCAGCCGGGACAGGGGGAATTATCAGCCCCAGCATTTT. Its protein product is CASRDRGNYQPQHF.

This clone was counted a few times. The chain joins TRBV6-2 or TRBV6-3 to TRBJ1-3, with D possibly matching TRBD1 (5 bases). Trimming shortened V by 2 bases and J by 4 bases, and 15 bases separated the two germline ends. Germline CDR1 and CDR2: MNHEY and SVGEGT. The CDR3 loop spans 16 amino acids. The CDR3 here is CASSYVGGATGNTIYF. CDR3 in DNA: TGTGCCAGCAGTTACGTTGGAGGGGCCACAGGAAACACCATATATTTT.

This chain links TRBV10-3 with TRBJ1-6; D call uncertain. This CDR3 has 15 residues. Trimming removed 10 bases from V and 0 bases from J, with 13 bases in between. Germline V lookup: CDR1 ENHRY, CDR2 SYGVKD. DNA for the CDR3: TGTGCCAATCCGGACGGGAGCTCCTATAATTCACCCCTCCACTTT. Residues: CANPDGSSYNSPLHF.

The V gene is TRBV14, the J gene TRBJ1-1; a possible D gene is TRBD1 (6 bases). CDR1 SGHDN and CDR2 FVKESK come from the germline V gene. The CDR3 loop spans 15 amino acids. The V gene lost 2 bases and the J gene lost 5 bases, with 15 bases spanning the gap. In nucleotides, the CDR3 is TGTGCCAGCAGCCAAACCCGCGGGGGCGCGACTGAAGCTTTCTTT. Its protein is CASSQTRGGATEAFF.

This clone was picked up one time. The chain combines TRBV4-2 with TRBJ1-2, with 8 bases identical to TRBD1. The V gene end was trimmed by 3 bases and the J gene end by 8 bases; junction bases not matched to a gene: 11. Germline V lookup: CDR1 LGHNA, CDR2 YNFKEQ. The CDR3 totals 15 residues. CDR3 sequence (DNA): TGTGCCAGCAGCCATCCGGGACAGGAAGGATGGGGCTACACCTTC. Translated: CASSHPGQEGWGYTF.

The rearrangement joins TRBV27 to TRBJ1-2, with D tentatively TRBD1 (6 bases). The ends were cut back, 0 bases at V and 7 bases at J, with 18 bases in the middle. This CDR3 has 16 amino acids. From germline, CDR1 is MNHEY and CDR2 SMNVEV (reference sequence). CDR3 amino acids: CASSLSARGAQGGYTF. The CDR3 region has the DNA TGTGCCAGCAGTTTATCAGCCAGGGGCGCCCAGGGTGGCTACACCTTC.

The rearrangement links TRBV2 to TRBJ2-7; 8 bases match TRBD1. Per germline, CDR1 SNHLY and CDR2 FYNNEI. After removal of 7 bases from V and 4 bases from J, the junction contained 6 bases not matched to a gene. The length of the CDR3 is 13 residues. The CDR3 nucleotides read TGTGCCAGCAAGACAGGGGTCATATACGAGCAGTACTTC. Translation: CASKTGVIYEQYF.